A selection of T cell receptor beta chains follows, all from one sample in a study of cytomegalovirus exposure and HLA in healthy donors. Sequenced by immunoSEQ multiplex PCR; TCRdb stores in-frame clones only, minus some. The data hold about 120,000 clones, with over 75% observed a single time. The sample consisted of PBMCs. These TCRs come from a woman under 30 in good health and CMV-seronegative. CDR3s include the opening cysteine and the closing phenylalanine or tryptophan. A D gene is named only where the DNA matches it firmly. Clone size is stated in some rows and not others, as once, few, many or a class when expanded.

v_call: TRBV2
j_call: TRBJ2-3
cdr3_length: 13
d_call: NA
clone_size: NA
cdr3_aa: CATGWGVEDTQYF
cdr3_nt: TGTGCCACCGGCTGGGGGGTCGAGGATACGCAGTATTTT

v_call: TRBV9
j_call: TRBJ1-6
cdr3_length: 18
d_call: TRBD1
clone_size: few
cdr3_aa: CASSVDSIGTGKNSPLHF
cdr3_nt: TGTGCCAGCAGCGTAGATAGTATAGGGACAGGGAAGAATTCACCCCTCCACTTT

v_call: TRBV9
j_call: TRBJ1-1
cdr3_length: 14
d_call: NA
clone_size: NA
cdr3_aa: CASSVGGGSTEAFF
cdr3_nt: TGTGCCAGCAGCGTAGGAGGAGGGAGCACTGAAGCTTTCTTT

v_call: TRBV11-2
j_call: TRBJ2-5
cdr3_length: 14
d_call: NA
clone_size: NA
cdr3_aa: CASSLDPGSETQYF
cdr3_nt: TGTGCCAGCAGCTTAGATCCGGGATCGGAGACCCAGTACTTC

v_call: TRBV14
j_call: TRBJ2-2
cdr3_length: 13
d_call: NA
clone_size: NA
cdr3_aa: CASSQQNTGELFF
cdr3_nt: TGTGCCAGCAGCCAACAGAACACCGGGGAGCTGTTTTTT

v_call: TRBV28
j_call: TRBJ2-1
cdr3_length: 13
d_call: TRBD1
clone_size: NA
cdr3_aa: CASSPMTGNEQFF
cdr3_nt: TGTGCCAGCAGTCCGATGACAGGGAATGAGCAGTTCTTC

v_call: TRBV5-1
j_call: TRBJ1-4
cdr3_length: 14
d_call: TRBD1
clone_size: few
cdr3_aa: CASSSGTGDEKLFF
cdr3_nt: TGCGCCAGCAGCTCCGGGACAGGGGATGAAAAACTGTTTTTT

v_call: TRBV27
j_call: TRBJ1-5
cdr3_length: 14
d_call: TRBD1
clone_size: NA
cdr3_aa: CASSTGTGDQPQHF
cdr3_nt: TGTGCCAGCAGCACCGGGACAGGGGATCAGCCCCAGCATTTT

v_call: TRBV5-1
j_call: TRBJ2-6
cdr3_length: 15
d_call: TRBD1
clone_size: NA
cdr3_aa: CASSSGTAGANGLTF
cdr3_nt: TGCGCCAGCAGCTCCGGGACAGCTGGGGCCAACGGCCTGACTTTC

v_call: TRBV7-9
j_call: TRBJ2-1
cdr3_length: 16
d_call: NA
clone_size: NA
cdr3_aa: CASIPGAGKIYNEQFF
cdr3_nt: TGTGCCAGCATCCCTGGGGCGGGAAAGATCTACAATGAGCAGTTCTTC

v_call: TRBV29-1
j_call: TRBJ2-3
cdr3_length: 13
d_call: TRBD1
clone_size: NA
cdr3_aa: CSVTGGFSDTQYF
cdr3_nt: TGCAGCGTGACAGGGGGCTTCTCAGATACGCAGTATTTT

v_call: TRBV30
j_call: TRBJ1-2
cdr3_length: 14
d_call: NA
clone_size: NA
cdr3_aa: CAWGREGTASGYTF
cdr3_nt: TGTGCCTGGGGCAGGGAGGGGACGGCATCCGGCTACACCTTC

v_call: TRBV18
j_call: TRBJ1-1
cdr3_length: 14
d_call: NA
clone_size: NA
cdr3_aa: CASSPLGQVIEAFF
cdr3_nt: TGTGCCAGCTCACCACTGGGGCAGGTAATTGAAGCTTTCTTT

v_call: TRBV30
j_call: TRBJ1-5
cdr3_length: 15
d_call: NA
clone_size: few
cdr3_aa: CAWSRGGMGNQPQHF
cdr3_nt: TGTGCCTGGAGTAGGGGGGGGATGGGCAATCAGCCCCAGCATTTT

v_call: TRBV29-1
j_call: TRBJ2-2
cdr3_length: 14
d_call: NA
clone_size: NA
cdr3_aa: CSAGWEWGTGELFF
cdr3_nt: TGCAGCGCGGGCTGGGAGTGGGGCACCGGGGAGCTGTTTTTT

v_call: TRBV6-6
j_call: TRBJ2-2
cdr3_length: 16
d_call: TRBD2
clone_size: NA
cdr3_aa: CASSYSRLAGTGELFF
cdr3_nt: TGTGCCAGCAGTTACTCCAGACTAGCGGGAACCGGGGAGCTGTTTTTT

v_call: TRBV5-1
j_call: TRBJ1-1
cdr3_length: 14
d_call: TRBD1
clone_size: once
cdr3_aa: CASSDDRGRTEAFF
cdr3_nt: TGCGCCAGCAGCGATGACAGGGGGCGGACTGAAGCTTTCTTT

v_call: TRBV7-9
j_call: TRBJ1-2
cdr3_length: 19
d_call: NA
clone_size: NA
cdr3_aa: CASSFGEGQTYYPNYGYTF
cdr3_nt: TGTGCCAGCAGCTTTGGAGAGGGCCAAACCTACTACCCTAACTATGGCTACACCTTC

v_call: TRBV19
j_call: TRBJ1-5
cdr3_length: 14
d_call: TRBD1
clone_size: NA
cdr3_aa: CASSTGTGDQPQHF
cdr3_nt: TGTGCCAGTAGTACAGGGACAGGGGATCAGCCCCAGCATTTT

v_call: TRBV7-8
j_call: TRBJ2-1
cdr3_length: 16
d_call: TRBD1
clone_size: NA
cdr3_aa: CASSPYSQTGAHEQFF
cdr3_nt: TGTGCCAGCAGCCCCTATTCCCAGACAGGGGCCCATGAGCAGTTCTTC

v_call: TRBV11-2
j_call: TRBJ2-3
cdr3_length: 16
d_call: NA
clone_size: NA
cdr3_aa: CASGSSGGLSTDTQYF
cdr3_nt: TGTGCCAGCGGGTCTTCTGGGGGCCTGAGCACAGATACGCAGTATTTT

v_call: TRBV18
j_call: TRBJ1-2
cdr3_length: 15
d_call: NA
clone_size: NA
cdr3_aa: CASSANEAAANGYTF
cdr3_nt: TGTGCCAGCTCCGCGAATGAGGCGGCGGCCAATGGCTACACCTTC

v_call: TRBV13
j_call: TRBJ2-7
cdr3_length: 13
d_call: NA
clone_size: NA
cdr3_aa: CASSLVRDSRQYF
cdr3_nt: TGTGCCAGCAGCTTAGTTCGAGACTCCCGGCAGTACTTC

v_call: TRBV9
j_call: TRBJ2-7
cdr3_length: 19
d_call: TRBD2
clone_size: NA
cdr3_aa: CASSVERPSGRKSSYEQYF
cdr3_nt: TGTGCCAGCAGCGTAGAAAGGCCTAGCGGGAGAAAAAGCTCCTACGAGCAGTACTTC

v_call: TRBV28
j_call: TRBJ1-1
cdr3_length: 15
d_call: NA
clone_size: NA
cdr3_aa: CASSFSNRVNTEAFF
cdr3_nt: TGTGCCAGCAGTTTCAGCAACAGGGTGAACACTGAAGCTTTCTTT

v_call: TRBV18
j_call: TRBJ2-1
cdr3_length: 17
d_call: TRBD1
clone_size: NA
cdr3_aa: CASSPTSGTGAYNEQFF
cdr3_nt: TGTGCCAGCTCACCAACCAGTGGGACAGGGGCATACAATGAGCAGTTCTTC

v_call: TRBV2
j_call: TRBJ2-4
cdr3_length: 16
d_call: TRBD1
clone_size: NA
cdr3_aa: CASSEAWQGARDSQYF
cdr3_nt: TGTGCCAGCAGTGAAGCCTGGCAGGGGGCGCGGGACAGTCAGTACTTC

v_call: TRBV21-1
j_call: TRBJ2-5
cdr3_length: 15
d_call: NA
clone_size: NA
cdr3_aa: CASGQSLQPKETQYF
cdr3_nt: TGTGCCAGCGGGCAGTCCCTTCAGCCCAAAGAGACCCAGTACTTC

v_call: TRBV7-3
j_call: TRBJ1-1
cdr3_length: 13
d_call: NA
clone_size: NA
cdr3_aa: CASSLKAGAVAFF
cdr3_nt: TGTGCCAGCAGCTTAAAGGCAGGGGCCGTGGCTTTCTTT

v_call: TRBV4-3
j_call: TRBJ1-4
cdr3_length: 16
d_call: NA
clone_size: NA
cdr3_aa: CASRSFQGYNNEKLFF
cdr3_nt: TGCGCCAGCAGATCGTTTCAGGGGTACAATAATGAAAAACTGTTTTTT

v_call: TRBV27
j_call: TRBJ2-1
cdr3_length: 18
d_call: TRBD2
clone_size: NA
cdr3_aa: CASSFVTAGVGGRNEQFF
cdr3_nt: TGTGCCAGCAGTTTTGTAACAGCGGGAGTGGGAGGGAGGAATGAGCAGTTCTTC

v_call: TRBV7-2
j_call: TRBJ1-2
cdr3_length: 12
d_call: NA
clone_size: few
cdr3_aa: CASSLQGYGYTF
cdr3_nt: TGTGCCAGCAGCTTGCAGGGATACGGCTACACCTTC

v_call: TRBV5-1
j_call: TRBJ2-7
cdr3_length: 13
d_call: TRBD1
clone_size: NA
cdr3_aa: CASSLDRGYEQYF
cdr3_nt: TGCGCCAGCAGCTTGGACAGGGGCTACGAGCAGTACTTC

v_call: TRBV5-4
j_call: TRBJ2-7
cdr3_length: 15
d_call: NA
clone_size: NA
cdr3_aa: CASSLEGSKRHEQYF
cdr3_nt: TGTGCCAGCAGCTTGGAAGGGAGCAAGCGCCACGAGCAGTACTTC

v_call: TRBV11-2
j_call: TRBJ2-1
cdr3_length: 15
d_call: NA
clone_size: NA
cdr3_aa: CASSLRGSSYNEQFF
cdr3_nt: TGTGCCAGCAGCCTAAGGGGCAGCTCCTACAATGAGCAGTTCTTC

v_call: TRBV19
j_call: TRBJ1-2
cdr3_length: 14
d_call: NA
clone_size: NA
cdr3_aa: CASTNREIFGGYTF
cdr3_nt: TGTGCCAGTACGAACAGGGAGATATTTGGAGGCTACACCTTC

v_call: TRBV5-1
j_call: TRBJ2-7
cdr3_length: 15
d_call: NA
clone_size: NA
cdr3_aa: CASSWGDPGSYEQYF
cdr3_nt: TGCGCCAGCAGCTGGGGGGACCCCGGCTCCTACGAGCAGTACTTC

v_call: TRBV7-2
j_call: TRBJ1-1
cdr3_length: 13
d_call: NA
clone_size: NA
cdr3_aa: CASSFGRETEAFF
cdr3_nt: TGTGCCAGCAGCTTTGGGAGGGAAACTGAAGCTTTCTTT

v_call: TRBV2
j_call: TRBJ2-1
cdr3_length: 15
d_call: TRBD2
clone_size: NA
cdr3_aa: CASREGLAGGNEQFF
cdr3_nt: TGTGCCAGCAGAGAAGGACTAGCGGGGGGGAATGAGCAGTTCTTC

v_call: TRBV6-6
j_call: TRBJ2-3
cdr3_length: 16
d_call: TRBD2
clone_size: NA
cdr3_aa: CASSYGLAGTTDTQYF
cdr3_nt: TGTGCCAGCAGTTACGGACTAGCGGGAACCACAGATACGCAGTATTTT

v_call: TRBV4-1
j_call: TRBJ1-1
cdr3_length: 14
d_call: NA
clone_size: NA
cdr3_aa: CASSQEAGPPEAFF
cdr3_nt: TGCGCCAGCAGCCAAGAGGCGGGACCCCCTGAAGCTTTCTTT

v_call: TRBV6-4
j_call: TRBJ2-2
cdr3_length: 15
d_call: TRBD2
clone_size: NA
cdr3_aa: CASSEGSGSTGELFF
cdr3_nt: TGTGCCAGCAGTGAGGGTAGCGGGAGCACCGGGGAGCTGTTTTTT

v_call: TRBV12-1
j_call: TRBJ2-6
cdr3_length: 18
d_call: NA
clone_size: NA
cdr3_aa: CASSLYRGHHPGANVLTF
cdr3_nt: TGTGCCAGCAGCCTTTACAGGGGGCATCATCCTGGGGCCAACGTCCTGACTTTC

v_call: TRBV7-6
j_call: TRBJ1-5
cdr3_length: 15
d_call: NA
clone_size: NA
cdr3_aa: CASSLAAGSNQPQHF
cdr3_nt: TGTGCCAGCAGCTTAGCAGCGGGTAGCAATCAGCCCCAGCATTTT

v_call: TRBV6-5
j_call: TRBJ1-1
cdr3_length: 16
d_call: TRBD1
clone_size: NA
cdr3_aa: CASSYPNDRGVTEAFF
cdr3_nt: TGTGCCAGCAGTTACCCTAATGACAGGGGGGTCACTGAAGCTTTCTTT

v_call: TRBV15
j_call: TRBJ2-7
cdr3_length: 13
d_call: NA
clone_size: NA
cdr3_aa: CATSRDIGGEQYF
cdr3_nt: TGTGCCACCAGCAGAGATATCGGGGGCGAGCAGTACTTC

v_call: TRBV4-3
j_call: TRBJ1-2
cdr3_length: 13
d_call: NA
clone_size: NA
cdr3_aa: CASSQDLNYGYTF
cdr3_nt: TGCGCCAGCAGCCAAGACCTTAACTATGGCTACACCTTC

v_call: TRBV5-6
j_call: TRBJ2-7
cdr3_length: 18
d_call: TRBD1
clone_size: NA
cdr3_aa: CASSQVRDRGPPGYEQYF
cdr3_nt: TGTGCCAGCAGCCAGGTAAGGGACAGGGGTCCCCCCGGCTACGAGCAGTACTTC

v_call: TRBV5-1
j_call: TRBJ2-5
cdr3_length: 13
d_call: NA
clone_size: NA
cdr3_aa: CASRWGFQETQYF
cdr3_nt: TGCGCCAGCAGATGGGGCTTCCAGGAGACCCAGTACTTC

v_call: TRBV7-2
j_call: TRBJ2-5
cdr3_length: 14
d_call: NA
clone_size: NA
cdr3_aa: CASSLMSVQETQYF
cdr3_nt: TGTGCCAGCAGCTTAATGTCGGTCCAAGAGACCCAGTACTTC